This T cell receptor beta chain originates from a study of T cells after yellow fever vaccination. TCR cDNA was made by 5'RACE template switching, adding a universal primer site and UMIs. TCRdb re-derived calls from the 5' RACE reads in MiXCR, one entry per CDR3 protein. Of roughly 170,000 distinct CDR3 sequences in the sample, approximately 10% are singletons; the top ten hold roughly 36%. This clonotype was counted at least ten times. Sequencing was performed on CD8+ T cells sorted from PBMCs, taken 45 days after the yellow fever booster vaccination. This receptor was taken from a young man who received the YFV17D yellow fever vaccine.

For the CDR3, the DNA is TGTGCCAGCAGTAAGGGACTATCTCCCGAGCAGTACTTC. This translates into CASSKGLSPEQYF. The rearrangement links TRBV6-5 to TRBJ2-7; 7 bases line up with TRBD2. Germline CDR1 and CDR2: MNHEY and SVGAGI. This CDR3 region has 13 residues. V shed 5 bases, J shed 6 bases, and the junction held 7 bases outside the gene matches.